A selection of T cell receptor beta chains follows, all from one sample in a study of blood T cells in healthy people across ages. MiXCR was run by TCRdb on the 5' RACE reads, yielding one entry per CDR3 protein. The sample has hundreds of thousands of distinct CDR3 sequences; roughly 44% are singletons. Source material: blood. These receptor sequences come from a man in his sixties in good health. CDR3s include the opening cysteine and the closing phenylalanine or tryptophan. Each record gives: V gene, J gene, clone size, D gene, CDR3 DNA, CDR3 protein. The D gene is left open where the match is weak. Rows may omit the clone size; those that give it use once, few, many or a size class.

v_gene: TRBV6-6; j_gene: TRBJ2-1; abundance: few; d_gene: TRBD2; CDR3nt: TGTGCCAGCAGCTTAAGCGGGGGGCAGACTAATGAGCAGTTCTTC; CDR3aa: CASSLSGGQTNEQFF
v_gene: TRBV15; j_gene: TRBJ2-1; abundance: .; d_gene: .; CDR3nt: TGTGCCACCAGCAGAGATGATGGAGAGGGAAGGGCCAATGAGCAGTTCTTC; CDR3aa: CATSRDDGEGRANEQFF
v_gene: TRBV6-2/TRBV6-3; j_gene: TRBJ2-4; abundance: .; d_gene: .; CDR3nt: TGTGCCAGCAGTTATTGGGGGACATCTGAGCAGTACTTC; CDR3aa: CASSYWGTSEQYF
v_gene: TRBV6-5; j_gene: TRBJ2-2; abundance: .; d_gene: .; CDR3nt: TGTGCCAGCAGTACAGTATATCGGGGGGAGCTGTTTTTT; CDR3aa: CASSTVYRGELFF
v_gene: TRBV3-1; j_gene: TRBJ2-5; abundance: few; d_gene: .; CDR3nt: TGTGCCAGCAGCCAAGATCGCCGGGAGACCCAGTACTTC; CDR3aa: CASSQDRRETQYF
v_gene: TRBV28; j_gene: TRBJ1-5; abundance: .; d_gene: .; CDR3nt: TGTGCCAGCAGAAACTCCGGGACACCGGATAATCAGCCCCAGCATTTT; CDR3aa: CASRNSGTPDNQPQHF
v_gene: TRBV4-3; j_gene: TRBJ1-2; abundance: few; d_gene: .; CDR3nt: TGCGCCAGCAGCCTAACAGGGTTCGGCTACACCTTC; CDR3aa: CASSLTGFGYTF
v_gene: TRBV6-1; j_gene: TRBJ2-1; abundance: .; d_gene: TRBD1; CDR3nt: TGTGCCAGCAGTGAAGGTTTCGGGACAGGGGGCAGTGAGCAGTTCTTC; CDR3aa: CASSEGFGTGGSEQFF
v_gene: TRBV21-1; j_gene: TRBJ2-1; abundance: .; d_gene: .; CDR3nt: TGTGCCAGCAGCAGATCAAAGAGGGACAGAGAAACTTACAAGGAGCAGTTCTTC; CDR3aa: CASSRSKRDRETYKEQFF
v_gene: TRBV4-1; j_gene: TRBJ2-5; abundance: .; d_gene: TRBD2; CDR3nt: TGCGCCAGCAGCCTTGTAGCGGGAAAACAAGAGACCCAGTACTTC; CDR3aa: CASSLVAGKQETQYF
v_gene: TRBV18; j_gene: TRBJ1-4; abundance: few; d_gene: TRBD1; CDR3nt: TGTGCCAGCTCACAGGGGGCGGCGGAAAAACTGTTTTTT; CDR3aa: CASSQGAAEKLFF
v_gene: TRBV6-2/TRBV6-3; j_gene: TRBJ2-1; abundance: .; d_gene: .; CDR3nt: TGTGCCAGCAGTTACCTATGGGGGTTAAGCGGCAATGAGCAGTTCTTC; CDR3aa: CASSYLWGLSGNEQFF
v_gene: TRBV20-1; j_gene: TRBJ1-2; abundance: few; d_gene: .; CDR3nt: TGCAGTGCTAGAGACGATAGCGAACCTAACTATGGCTACACCTTC; CDR3aa: CSARDDSEPNYGYTF
v_gene: TRBV5-1; j_gene: TRBJ2-1; abundance: few; d_gene: .; CDR3nt: TGCGCCAGCAGCTTGGTCTCTGAGGAGCAGTTCTTC; CDR3aa: CASSLVSEEQFF
v_gene: TRBV4-3; j_gene: TRBJ1-2; abundance: .; d_gene: .; CDR3nt: TGCGCCAACAGCCAAGGTCGGGGTCAGAAAATCCTAACATATGGCTACACCTTC; CDR3aa: CANSQGRGQKILTYGYTF
v_gene: TRBV7-3; j_gene: TRBJ2-3; abundance: .; d_gene: TRBD2; CDR3nt: TGTGCCAGCAAAGGCGGGGGGCCCACAGATACGCAGTATTTT; CDR3aa: CASKGGGPTDTQYF
v_gene: TRBV4-3; j_gene: TRBJ2-7; abundance: many; d_gene: TRBD1; CDR3nt: TGCGCCAGCAGCCAAGATCATCGGACAGGGGACTACGAGCAGTACTTC; CDR3aa: CASSQDHRTGDYEQYF
v_gene: TRBV6-2/TRBV6-3; j_gene: TRBJ1-2; abundance: .; d_gene: .; CDR3nt: TGTGCCAGCAGCTACCATACAGGGAAAGCTGGCTACACCTTC; CDR3aa: CASSYHTGKAGYTF
v_gene: TRBV11-3; j_gene: TRBJ2-5; abundance: .; d_gene: .; CDR3nt: TGTGCCAGCAGCTTAATATGGGTGCCTATGAACCAAGAGACCCAGTACTTC; CDR3aa: CASSLIWVPMNQETQYF
v_gene: TRBV24-1; j_gene: TRBJ2-7; abundance: .; d_gene: TRBD2; CDR3nt: TGTGCCACCAGTGATTTGGGGGCGGGGGAAGGCAATGAGCAGTACTTC; CDR3aa: CATSDLGAGEGNEQYF
v_gene: TRBV5-1; j_gene: TRBJ2-1; abundance: .; d_gene: TRBD2; CDR3nt: TGCGCCAGCAGGGACCTAGCGGGGGACTACAATGAGCAGTTCTTC; CDR3aa: CASRDLAGDYNEQFF
v_gene: TRBV27; j_gene: TRBJ1-4; abundance: .; d_gene: .; CDR3nt: TGTGCCGCCAGGGGTCCGAATGAAAAACTGTTTTTT; CDR3aa: CAARGPNEKLFF
v_gene: TRBV7-9; j_gene: TRBJ2-3; abundance: .; d_gene: TRBD2; CDR3nt: TGTGCCAGCAGCCCCGGACTAGCGGGGGCCTCAACTAGCACAGATACGCAGTATTTT; CDR3aa: CASSPGLAGASTSTDTQYF
v_gene: TRBV21-1; j_gene: TRBJ2-7; abundance: few; d_gene: .; CDR3nt: TGTGCCTCACACATCCCGCACCCTATAACCTACGAGCAGTACTTC; CDR3aa: CASHIPHPITYEQYF
v_gene: TRBV3-1; j_gene: TRBJ1-1; abundance: few; d_gene: .; CDR3nt: TGTGCCAGCATGGTGGGGTCTGGTTCTGAAGCTTTCTTT; CDR3aa: CASMVGSGSEAFF
v_gene: TRBV6-5; j_gene: TRBJ2-5; abundance: .; d_gene: TRBD1; CDR3nt: TGTGCCAGCACTCCCCCGGGACAGGGGATGGGGACCCAGTACTTC; CDR3aa: CASTPPGQGMGTQYF
v_gene: TRBV28; j_gene: TRBJ2-1; abundance: many; d_gene: .; CDR3nt: TGTGCCAGCAGTTTAACCGGGTCGAATGAGCAGTTCTTC; CDR3aa: CASSLTGSNEQFF
v_gene: TRBV7-2; j_gene: TRBJ2-7; abundance: many; d_gene: .; CDR3nt: TGTGCCAGCAGCCTCCACTACGAGCAGTACTTC; CDR3aa: CASSLHYEQYF
v_gene: TRBV6-4; j_gene: TRBJ2-2; abundance: .; d_gene: .; CDR3nt: TGTGCCAGCAGTGACCTGACCACCGGGGAGCTGTTTTTT; CDR3aa: CASSDLTTGELFF
v_gene: TRBV7-9; j_gene: TRBJ1-1; abundance: .; d_gene: TRBD1; CDR3nt: TGTGCCAGCAGCTCCTTATGGACAGGGAGGAACACTGAAGCTTTCTTT; CDR3aa: CASSSLWTGRNTEAFF
v_gene: TRBV12-5; j_gene: TRBJ2-2; abundance: few; d_gene: .; CDR3nt: TGTGCTAGTGGTTTGGTAATAGGGGGCACCGGGGAGCTGTTTTTT; CDR3aa: CASGLVIGGTGELFF
v_gene: TRBV29-1; j_gene: TRBJ1-4; abundance: .; d_gene: .; CDR3nt: TGCAGCGTTGTGGGGAGTAATGAAAAACTGTTTTTT; CDR3aa: CSVVGSNEKLFF
v_gene: TRBV5-1; j_gene: TRBJ2-1; abundance: .; d_gene: .; CDR3nt: TGCGCCAGCAGCTTGGGGGCTTTTAACAATGAGCAGTTCTTC; CDR3aa: CASSLGAFNNEQFF
v_gene: TRBV29-1; j_gene: TRBJ2-3; abundance: few; d_gene: TRBD1; CDR3nt: TGCAGCGTGGGGCGGACAGGAGTCACAGATACGCAGTATTTT; CDR3aa: CSVGRTGVTDTQYF
v_gene: TRBV7-9; j_gene: TRBJ2-3; abundance: few; d_gene: .; CDR3nt: TGTGCCAGCAGCCCCGGGGGCCGGGATACGCAGTATTTT; CDR3aa: CASSPGGRDTQYF
v_gene: TRBV7-2; j_gene: TRBJ2-7; abundance: few; d_gene: .; CDR3nt: TGTGCCAGCAGCGTTTCAGGGTTACACTACTACGAGCAGTACTTC; CDR3aa: CASSVSGLHYYEQYF